This TCR beta chain is from a study of blood T cell repertoires in COVID-19. Study-wide background: Spain, Italy and the United States supplied samples that represented acute and convalescent COVID-19. T cells, B-cell-depleted T cells, or PBMCs provided the cDNA or gDNA that served as material.

Per the authors' pipeline: It was from reference gene primer amplification that nucleated cell counts were estimated. TCRdb keeps only in-frame clones here, not all; method: immunoSEQ multiplex PCR. The V and J calls and clone size come from that table; D and trimming were worked out from the DNA. Of more than 300,000 clones detected, around 87% appear once; the ten largest clones hold around 6%. Losses at the gene ends were 7 bases for V and 7 bases for J; bases not matched to a gene: 12. Germline loops: CDR1 LNHDA, CDR2 SQIVND (reference sequence). The length of the CDR3 is 15 residues. The sequence came from a woman between 45 and 65 years old with COVID-19, enrolled during active disease. Sequencing input: peripheral blood. V and J are TRBV19 and TRBJ1-2, with 10 bases identical to TRBD1. The CDR3: CASTTPGTGAVGYTF. In DNA, the CDR3 is TGTGCCAGTACCACCCCCGGGACAGGGGCTGTTGGCTACACCTTC.